This T cell receptor beta chain stems from a study of T cells after yellow fever vaccination. TCRdb redid the calling of the 5' RACE reads with MiXCR, one entry per CDR3 protein. Among about 340,000 distinct CDR3 sequences listed, roughly an eighth were seen once. Sequenced material: CD4+ T cells sorted from PBMCs, taken 15 days after the yellow fever booster vaccination. The sequence derives from a man aged 18 to 30 who received the YFV17D yellow fever vaccine.

This CDR3 is CASSLGGASGSTDTQYF. The CDR3 DNA sequence: TGTGCCAGCAGCTTAGGAGGAGCTAGCGGGTCCACAGATACGCAGTATTTT. The J gene is TRBJ2-3, the V gene TRBV7-8, with 8 bases aligning to TRBD2. J gave up 2 bases and V 1 base, and 8 bases lay outside the gene matches. The CDR3 loop spans 17 amino acids. Germline V lookup: CDR1 SGHVS, CDR2 FQNEAQ.